These 29 T cell receptor beta chains came from one sample sequenced in a study of T-cell memory formation after mild COVID-19. TCRdb reprocessed the 5' RACE reads via MiXCR and lists one record per CDR3 protein. The sample has more than 250,000 distinct CDR3 sequences, 15% to 20% seen once; the top ten hold more than 20%. The specimen was PBMCs or a T cell subset sorted from them (not recorded which). These receptors were obtained from a man between 18 and 35 years old who had mild COVID-19 (a few samples of this study predate the infection). Cell type and time point are not known.

As DNA, the CDR3 is TGTGCCAGCAGCTTTGCCATCGGAACGGGGGAGACCCAGTACTTC. Residues: CASSFAIGTGETQYF. The chain joins TRBV7-3 to TRBJ2-5; the D gene is possibly TRBD2 (5 bases). This CDR3 region has 15 residues. Trimming took off 3 bases at V and 5 bases at J, with 16 bases between the two ends. Germline CDR1 SGHTA, CDR2 FQGTGA.

This clonotype was counted only a few times. J is TRBJ1-6 and V is TRBV12-3 or TRBV12-4, with 10 bases aligning to TRBD1. This CDR3 contains 15 residues. The V segment lost 6 bases and the J segment 7 bases; nucleotides outside the gene matches: 6. The DNA for the CDR3 is TGTGCCAGCAGCTTGGACAGGGGGGCGAATTCACCCCTCCACTTT. It specifies CASSLDRGANSPLHF.

The rearrangement links TRBV19 to TRBJ1-2, with D unclear. From germline, CDR1 is LNHDA and CDR2 SQIVND (reference sequence). This CDR3 is 13 amino acids long. V was trimmed by 2 bases and J by 4 bases, leaving 8 bases between them. CDR3 sequence: CASSIRRLYGYTF. In nucleotides, the CDR3 is TGTGCCAGTAGTATACGCAGACTCTATGGCTACACCTTC.

The chain combines TRBV4-1 with TRBJ1-1; the match to TRBD1 covers 7 bases. The trim removed 4 bases at V and 5 bases at J, leaving 7 bases unmatched. Germline loops: CDR1 MGHRA, CDR2 YSYEKL. The CDR3 loop spans 14 amino acids. This CDR3 is CASSRRDSRTEAFF. CDR3 in DNA: TGCGCCAGCAGCCGAAGGGACAGCAGGACTGAAGCTTTCTTT.

The V and J genes are TRBV2 and TRBJ2-1, with D possibly TRBD2 on 7 matching bases. CDR1 is SNHLY and CDR2 is FYNNEI in the germline V gene. V gave up 3 bases and J gave up 3 bases, with 12 bases separating them. This CDR3 contains 15 residues. CDR3 protein: CASSERRGLYNEQFF. For the CDR3, the DNA is TGTGCCAGCAGTGAGAGGCGGGGGCTCTACAATGAGCAGTTCTTC.

The chain uses TRBV4-3 and TRBJ2-5; D tentatively reads TRBD1 or TRBD2 (5 bases each). The CDR3 has 12 amino acids. Germline V gives CDR1 LGHNA, CDR2 YSLEER. With 0 bases removed from V and 11 bases from J, the gap between germline ends came to 10 bases. The CDR3 sequence is CASSQDSGRQYF. As DNA, the CDR3 is TGCGCCAGCAGCCAAGATTCGGGACGTCAGTACTTC.

The table lists this clonotype with a few counts. V usage is TRBV6-6 and J usage is TRBJ1-2; possible D gene TRBD1, 5 bases. From germline, CDR1 is MNHNY and CDR2 SVGAGI (reference sequence). The ends were cut back, 2 bases at V and 2 bases at J, with 9 bases in the middle. CDR3 size: 14 residues. The CDR3 DNA follows: TGTGCCAGCAGTTACGAACAGGAGAACTATGGCTACACCTTC. Translated, it gives CASSYEQENYGYTF.

The chain combines TRBV4-1 with TRBJ2-1, with TRBD2 identical over 14 bases. With V trimmed by 4 bases and J by 10 bases, 9 bases remained unmatched. The germline V gene encodes CDR1 MGHRA and CDR2 YSYEKL. The CDR3 length is 16 residues. The CDR3 DNA is TGCGCCAGCAGCCTACCGGGACTAGCGGGGGAACGCGAGCAGTTCTTC. This codes for CASSLPGLAGEREQFF.

The chain employs TRBV29-1 and TRBJ1-4, with TRBD1 matching over 7 bases. Germline assignment: CDR1 SQVTM and CDR2 ANQGSEA. Trimming at V came to 3 bases and at J to 4 bases, leaving 5 bases not matched to a gene. The CDR3 is made up of 14 amino acids. The CDR3 loop is CSVEPPGGNEKLFF. The DNA for the CDR3 is TGCAGCGTTGAGCCTCCAGGGGGTAATGAAAAACTGTTTTTT.

The gene calls are TRBV20-1 and TRBJ2-1, with 8 bases that match TRBD2. From germline, CDR1 is DFQATT and CDR2 SNEGSKA (reference sequence). J lost 9 bases, V lost 0 bases, and 4 bases had no gene match. This CDR3 is built from 13 residues. CDR3 DNA sequence: TGCAGTGCTAGAGATAGCGGGGTAGGTGAGCAGTTCTTC. Residues: CSARDSGVGEQFF.

The chain links TRBV9 to TRBJ1-2; possible D gene TRBD1, 5 bases. The germline V and J ends were trimmed by 0 bases and 5 bases, with 14 bases remaining between them. This CDR3 comprises 15 residues. The germline gives CDR1 SGDLS, CDR2 YYNGEE. CDR3 region: CASSVGGNEGYGYTF. As DNA, the CDR3 is TGTGCCAGCAGCGTAGGAGGGAATGAGGGGTATGGCTACACCTTC. Full variable domain (outside the CDR3, taken from reference TRBV9 and TRBJ1-2): DSGVTQTPKHLITATGQRVTLRCSPRSGDLSVYWYQQSLDQGLQFLIQYYNGEERAKGNILERFSAQQFPDLHSELNLSSLELGDSALYFCASSVGGNEGYGYTFGSGTRLTVV.

Only a few counts were recorded for this clonotype. The V gene is TRBV15, the J gene TRBJ1-5; 8 bases match TRBD1. Per germline, CDR1 LNHNV and CDR2 YYDKDF (reference sequence). The CDR3 has 14 residues. V shed 3 bases and J 6 bases; nucleotides not matched to a gene: 4. This CDR3 is CATSSQGAGQPQHF. The CDR3 coding sequence is TGTGCCACCAGCAGCCAGGGGGCTGGTCAGCCCCAGCATTTT. The variable domain in full, completed from reference TRBV15 and TRBJ1-5, reads DAMVIQNPRYQVTQFGKPVTLSCSQTLNHNVMYWYQQKSSQAPKLLFHYYDKDFNNEADTPDNFQSRRPNTSFCFLDIRSPGLGDTAMYLCATSSQGAGQPQHFGDGTRLSIL.

This clonotype was seen just once. The chain carries TRBV11-3 and TRBJ2-2, with 11 nucleotides matching TRBD2. The CDR3 contains 16 residues. CDR1 is SGHNT and CDR2 is YENEEA in the germline V gene. V lost 1 base, J lost 4 bases, and 2 bases stayed unmatched. The CDR3 loop is CASSLGLAGSTGELFF. CDR3 nucleotide sequence: TGTGCCAGCAGCTTAGGACTAGCGGGGTCCACCGGGGAGCTGTTTTTT.

The chain is built from TRBV25-1 and TRBJ2-2; tentative D call: TRBD2 (5 bases). V gave up 6 bases and J gave up 1 base, with 9 bases separating them. This CDR3 region has 14 residues. Germline CDR1 and CDR2: MGHDK and SYGVNS. The CDR3 reads CASRESGNTGELFF. CDR3 in DNA: TGTGCCAGCAGGGAGAGCGGGAACACCGGGGAGCTGTTTTTT.

The chain combines TRBV20-1 with TRBJ2-7; D not certain. The CDR3 covers 12 residues. V lost 6 bases, J lost 4 bases, and 13 bases lay in between. CDR1 is DFQATT and CDR2 is SNEGSKA in the germline V gene (reference sequence). CDR3 region: CSASPNIYEQYF. The DNA of the CDR3 is TGCAGTGCCAGCCCGAATATTTACGAGCAGTACTTC.

V usage is TRBV28 and J usage is TRBJ1-2; D call uncertain. This CDR3 region has 12 residues. Trimming left V 2 bases short and J 8 bases short, with 9 bases between. Germline assignment: CDR1 MDHEN and CDR2 SYDVKM. DNA of the CDR3: TGTGCCAGCAGTTTAACCCTTCAGGGCTACACCTTC. It encodes CASSLTLQGYTF.

This clonotype was found a few times. The chain has TRBV6-5 and TRBJ2-1, with a tentative D call TRBD2 (6 bases). The germline V gene has CDR1 MNHEY and CDR2 SVGAGI. This CDR3 comprises 14 residues. Trimming left V 4 bases short and J 7 bases short, with 14 bases between. The CDR3, as DNA: TGTGCCAGCAGTTGGGGGGTCGACCTTAATGAGCAGTTCTTC. Its protein product is CASSWGVDLNEQFF.

This clonotype was detected a few times. V gene TRBV30 combines with J gene TRBJ2-4; no definite D call. The germline V gene encodes CDR1 GTSNPN and CDR2 SVGIG (reference sequence). Between the trimmed V and J ends, which lost 0 bases and 9 bases, there was a span of 6 bases. This CDR3 contains 11 residues. CDR3 coding DNA: TGTGCCTGGAGTGTAAATCGCATTCAGTACTTC. Its translation is CAWSVNRIQYF.

This clonotype was found a few times. This sequence joins TRBV20-1 and TRBJ1-1; TRBD1 agrees at 10 bases. The CDR3 extends over 15 amino acids. The ends lost 0 bases at V and 4 bases at J; junction bases unmatched: 5. Per germline, CDR1 DFQATT and CDR2 SNEGSKA (reference sequence). CDR3 nucleotides: TGCAGTGCTAGAGATGCGGACAGGGGGTCCACTGAAGCTTTCTTT. Translating gives CSARDADRGSTEAFF.

This clonotype was seen a handful of times. The J gene is TRBJ1-1, the V gene TRBV6-5; TRBD1 is a possible D gene (6 bases). V shed 0 bases and J shed 1 base, with 9 bases lying between them. There are 15 residues in the CDR3. The germline V gene encodes CDR1 MNHEY and CDR2 SVGAGI. This CDR3 reads CASSYSGGANTEAFF. CDR3 nucleotides: TGTGCCAGCAGTTACTCTGGGGGGGCGAACACTGAAGCTTTCTTT.

This chain uses TRBV4-1 with TRBJ1-1; D unresolved. V lost 7 bases and J 4 bases, leaving 19 bases between the germline ends. Per the germline V gene, CDR1 is MGHRA and CDR2 is YSYEKL. This CDR3 has 15 residues. The CDR3 DNA follows: TGCGCCAGCAAACTACGAGAGGGCGCGGGCACTGAAGCTTTCTTT. It specifies CASKLREGAGTEAFF.

The chain links TRBV20-1 to TRBJ1-4, with D maybe TRBD1 (6 bases). The ends were cut back, 6 bases at V and 6 bases at J, with 20 bases in the middle. The CDR3 has 15 residues. Germline lookup yields CDR1 DFQATT and CDR2 SNEGSKA (reference sequence). CDR3 sequence reads: CSAWDTNSAYEKLFF. The CDR3, as DNA: TGCAGTGCCTGGGACACCAACTCTGCGTATGAAAAACTGTTTTTT.

This clonotype was counted a few times. The gene calls are TRBV19 and TRBJ2-3; 7 nucleotides match TRBD2. Trimming took 5 bases from V and 0 from J; bases not matched to a gene: 11. Germline V gives CDR1 LNHDA, CDR2 SQIVND (reference sequence). This CDR3 contains 17 residues. Written as DNA, the CDR3 is TGTGCCAGTAGTCTGCCACTAGCGCAGGCTAGCACAGATACGCAGTATTTT. It translates to CASSLPLAQASTDTQYF.

The J gene is TRBJ2-6, the V gene TRBV18; D is uncertain. Germline CDR1 and CDR2: KGHSH and LQKENI. The CDR3 totals 15 residues. V lost 3 bases and J lost 4, with 10 bases in between. This CDR3 is CASSPARDGANVLTF. CDR3 nucleotide sequence: TGTGCCAGCTCACCGGCACGTGACGGGGCCAACGTCCTGACTTTC.

This clonotype was picked up a small number of times. V gene TRBV2 combines with J gene TRBJ1-3; unclear D gene. The V gene lost 11 bases and the J gene lost 0 bases, with 11 bases spanning the gap. The CDR3 loop spans 13 amino acids. Germline CDR1 SNHLY, CDR2 FYNNEI. The CDR3 DNA reads TGTGCCTCGGGGTCCCTCTCTGGAAACACCATATATTTT. Protein: CASGSLSGNTIYF.

V usage is TRBV20-1 and J usage is TRBJ1-1; possible D gene TRBD1, 5 bases. Trimming took 3 bases from V and 2 from J, leaving 10 bases between them. Germline CDR1 and CDR2: DFQATT and SNEGSKA (reference sequence). This CDR3 is 13 amino acids long. CDR3 loop: CSASQQDNTEAFF. For the CDR3, the DNA is TGCAGTGCTAGCCAACAGGATAACACTGAAGCTTTCTTT.

This clonotype was seen ten or more times. The V call is TRBV6-5, the J call TRBJ1-2; TRBD1 matches at 8 bases. The CDR3 has 13 amino acids. Germline V gives CDR1 MNHEY, CDR2 SVGAGI. V gave up 5 bases and J gave up 8 bases; unmatched junction bases: 7. The DNA for the CDR3 is TGTGCCAGCAGTCTCCAGGGGGCGCGGGGCTACACCTTC. This encodes CASSLQGARGYTF.

This rearrangement joins TRBV7-2 to TRBJ2-1; the D is unclear. Looked up from germline, CDR1 is SGHTA and CDR2 is FQGNSA. V was clipped by 0 bases and J by 7 bases, with 10 bases between them. The CDR3 extends over 14 amino acids. Here the CDR3 reads CASSLALSRNEQFF. In DNA form, the CDR3 reads TGTGCCAGCAGCTTAGCGCTGTCAAGGAATGAGCAGTTCTTC.

The chain carries TRBV20-1 and TRBJ2-5; D perhaps matches TRBD1 (5 bases). V lost 0 bases and J 1 base, leaving 18 bases between the germline ends. Germline CDR1 reads DFQATT; CDR2 reads SNEGSKA (reference sequence). This CDR3 spans 17 amino acids. The CDR3 here is CSAREPSSIRGQETQYF. For the CDR3, the DNA is TGCAGTGCTAGAGAACCCAGCTCTATTAGGGGCCAAGAGACCCAGTACTTC.